The source of this TCR beta chain is a study of early T cells in non-severe SARS-CoV-2 infection. MiXCR, run by TCRdb on the 5' RACE reads, gives a single entry per CDR3 protein. This table has about 32,000 distinct CDR3 sequences, approximately 5.2% appearing once. Germline V lookup: CDR1 MNHEY, CDR2 SVGAGI. V lost 5 bases and J lost 4, with 14 bases in between. This CDR3 comprises 15 residues. This clonotype has ten or more counts. The TCR sequence derives from an adult who was a healthcare worker with PCR-confirmed SARS-CoV-2 infection or an uninfected control (not recorded which). The chain uses TRBV6-5 and TRBJ1-4; D ambiguous. Sequencing used whole blood. In DNA form, the CDR3 reads TGTGCCAGCAGTAAGAGACAACTCCTTAATGAAAAACTGTTTTTT. Encoded protein: CASSKRQLLNEKLFF.